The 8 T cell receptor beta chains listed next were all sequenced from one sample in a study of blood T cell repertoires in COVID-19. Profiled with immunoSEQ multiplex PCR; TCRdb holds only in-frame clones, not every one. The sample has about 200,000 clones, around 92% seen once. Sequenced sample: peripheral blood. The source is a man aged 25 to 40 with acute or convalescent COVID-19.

The CDR3, as DNA: TGTGCCAGCAGCTTTTCCGGGACAGAGTACAATGAGCAGTTCTTC. Residues: CASSFSGTEYNEQFF. The genes are TRBV7-9 and TRBJ2-1, with 7 bases identical to TRBD1. CDR1 and CDR2 (germline): SEHNR, FQNEAQ (reference sequence). The CDR3 is made up of 15 amino acids. The V gene end was trimmed by 3 bases and the J gene end by 4 bases; junction bases not matched to a gene: 6.

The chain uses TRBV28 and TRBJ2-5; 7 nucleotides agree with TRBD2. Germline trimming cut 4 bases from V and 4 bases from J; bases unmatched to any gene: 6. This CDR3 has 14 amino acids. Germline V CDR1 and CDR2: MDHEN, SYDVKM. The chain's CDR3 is CASSWGGSRETQYF. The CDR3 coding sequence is TGTGCCAGCAGTTGGGGGGGGAGCCGAGAGACCCAGTACTTC.

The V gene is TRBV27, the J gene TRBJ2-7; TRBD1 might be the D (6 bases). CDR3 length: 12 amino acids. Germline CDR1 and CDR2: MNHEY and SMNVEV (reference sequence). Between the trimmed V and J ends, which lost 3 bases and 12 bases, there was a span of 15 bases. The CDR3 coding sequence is TGTGCCAGCAGTTTTTCAGACAGGACCTTGTACTTC. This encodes CASSFSDRTLYF.

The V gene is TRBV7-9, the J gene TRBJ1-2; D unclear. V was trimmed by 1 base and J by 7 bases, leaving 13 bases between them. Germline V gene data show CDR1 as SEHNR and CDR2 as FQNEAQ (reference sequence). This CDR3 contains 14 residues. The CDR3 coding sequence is TGTGCCAGCAGCTTAGACCCAGCGGTTGCTGGCTACACCTTC. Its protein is CASSLDPAVAGYTF.

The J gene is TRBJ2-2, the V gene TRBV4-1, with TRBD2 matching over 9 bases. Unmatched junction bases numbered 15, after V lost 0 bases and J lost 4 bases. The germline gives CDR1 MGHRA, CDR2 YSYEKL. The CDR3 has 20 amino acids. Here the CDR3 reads CASSQETTILAGARTGELFF. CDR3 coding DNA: TGCGCCAGCAGCCAAGAGACCACCATTTTAGCGGGAGCGCGCACCGGGGAGCTGTTTTTT.

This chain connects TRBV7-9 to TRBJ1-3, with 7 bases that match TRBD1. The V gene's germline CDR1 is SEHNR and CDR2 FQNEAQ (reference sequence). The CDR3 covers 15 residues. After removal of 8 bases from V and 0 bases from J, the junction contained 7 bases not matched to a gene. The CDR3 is CASHLTGLSGNTIYF. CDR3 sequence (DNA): TGTGCCAGCCACCTGACAGGGCTCTCTGGAAACACCATATATTTT.

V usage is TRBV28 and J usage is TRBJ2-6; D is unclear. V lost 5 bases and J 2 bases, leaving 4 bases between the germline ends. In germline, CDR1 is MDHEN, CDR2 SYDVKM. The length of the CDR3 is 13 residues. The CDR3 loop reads CASSTTGANVLTF. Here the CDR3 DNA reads TGTGCCAGCAGTACTACTGGGGCCAACGTCCTGACTTTC.

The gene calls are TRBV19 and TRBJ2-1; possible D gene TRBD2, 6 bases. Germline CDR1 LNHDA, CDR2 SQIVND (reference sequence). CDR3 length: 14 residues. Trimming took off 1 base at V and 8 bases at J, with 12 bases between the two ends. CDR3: CASSIGTGDDEQFF. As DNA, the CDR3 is TGTGCCAGTAGTATAGGTACGGGAGACGATGAGCAGTTCTTC.